A selection of T cell receptor beta chains follows, all from one sample in a study of response to subunit inactivated influenza vaccine. MiXCR, run by TCRdb on the RT-PCR reads, gives a single entry per CDR3 protein. This sample has 400,000 to 650,000 distinct CDR3 sequences, with 6.5% to 8% found just once. The source was PBMCs from blood, collected about 24 months after vaccination. The receptors come from a man between 50 and 69 years old who received an inactivated influenza vaccine. Each CDR3 is given with its conserved first and last residue. A D gene is named only where the DNA matches it firmly. Some rows mark clone size as missing; the rest say once, few, many or name a class of expanded clone.

>TRBV7-8|TRBD2|TRBJ2-3|15|many
CASSDLAVSTDTQYF
TGTGCCAGCAGCGACCTAGCGGTGTCCACAGATACGCAGTATTTT
>TRBV5-1|TRBD1|TRBJ1-4|15|-
CASRRPGQGSEKLFF
TGCGCCAGCAGGAGGCCGGGACAGGGGAGTGAAAAACTGTTTTTT
>TRBV20-1|TRBD1|TRBJ2-3|15|few
CSARAQTGGTDTQYF
TGCAGTGCTAGAGCCCAGACAGGGGGCACAGATACGCAGTATTTT
>TRBV7-8|TRBD1|TRBJ1-2|16|-
CASSLVKGQGFDGYTF
TGTGCCAGCAGCTTAGTTAAGGGACAGGGATTTGATGGCTACACCTTC
>TRBV6-5|-|TRBJ2-6|12|many
CASSYGANVLTF
TGTGCCAGCAGTTATGGGGCCAACGTCCTGACTTTC
>TRBV5-1|-|TRBJ1-1|14|many
CASSLASFNTEAFF
TGCGCCAGCAGCTTGGCCAGTTTCAACACTGAAGCTTTCTTT
>TRBV20-1|-|TRBJ1-1|13|many
CSANRAWDTEAFF
TGCAGTGCGAACCGGGCCTGGGACACTGAAGCTTTCTTT
>TRBV7-8|-|TRBJ1-5|15|-
CASSLLALGNQPQHF
TGTGCCAGCAGCTTATTGGCATTAGGCAATCAGCCCCAGCATTTT
>TRBV28|TRBD1|TRBJ2-3|15|many
CASSFRDRATDTQYF
TGTGCCAGCAGTTTCCGGGACAGGGCCACAGATACGCAGTATTTT
>TRBV27|-|TRBJ1-5|14|few
CASSSGFYNQPQHF
TGTGCCAGCAGTTCGGGGTTTTACAATCAGCCCCAGCATTTT
>TRBV20-1|-|TRBJ2-5|12|few
CSASWRQETQYF
TGCAGTGCTAGCTGGCGGCAAGAGACCCAGTACTTC
>TRBV20-1|-|TRBJ2-2|18|few
CSARDPTRGLANTGELFF
TGCAGTGCTAGAGACCCCACCCGGGGGCTTGCGAACACCGGGGAGCTGTTTTTT
>TRBV3-1|-|TRBJ1-6|16|-
CASSQEGRGGNSPLHF
TGTGCCAGCAGCCAAGAAGGCAGGGGAGGCAATTCACCCCTCCACTTT
>TRBV12-3/TRBV12-4|-|TRBJ2-5|15|many
CASSPSGPTGETQYF
TGTGCCAGCAGTCCAAGCGGCCCGACGGGAGAGACCCAGTACTTC
>TRBV7-2|-|TRBJ2-7|15|-
CASSSYGGNTYEQYF
TGTGCCAGCAGCTCCTACGGGGGAAATACCTACGAGCAGTACTTC
>TRBV9|TRBD2|TRBJ2-1|15|-
CASSEGRGAFYEQFF
TGTGCCAGCAGCGAGGGGCGGGGGGCCTTCTATGAGCAGTTCTTC
>TRBV20-1|-|TRBJ1-5|15|many
CSARGGEAGNQPQHF
TGCAGTGCTAGAGGAGGGGAGGCCGGGAATCAGCCCCAGCATTTT
>TRBV3-1|TRBD1|TRBJ2-2|15|few
CASSHGQGNTGELFF
TGTGCCAGCAGCCACGGACAGGGGAACACCGGGGAGCTGTTTTTT
>TRBV20-1|TRBD2|TRBJ2-6|18|few
CSARVLGGRGSGANVLTF
TGCAGTGCTAGAGTTTTAGGAGGGAGGGGTTCTGGGGCCAACGTCCTGACTTTC
>TRBV9|TRBD2|TRBJ2-2|16|few
CASSPGRGTNTGELFF
TGTGCCAGCAGCCCGGGGCGGGGGACGAACACCGGGGAGCTGTTTTTT
>TRBV15|-|TRBJ1-5|12|many
CATSLGAQPQHF
TGTGCCACCAGTCTAGGGGCTCAGCCCCAGCATTTT
>TRBV20-1|TRBD2|TRBJ2-7|16|few
CSASRLAGGPTYEQYF
TGCAGTGCTAGTAGGCTAGCGGGGGGACCAACCTACGAGCAGTACTTC
>TRBV6-5|-|TRBJ1-2|13|-
CASSYSGGYGYTF
TGTGCCAGCAGTTACTCAGGAGGGTATGGCTACACCTTC
>TRBV12-3/TRBV12-4|-|TRBJ2-3|12|many
CASSLPTDTQYF
TGCGCCAGCAGCCTACCCACAGATACGCAGTATTTT
>TRBV6-5|-|TRBJ2-4|14|-
CASSLQGSKNIQYF
TGTGCCAGCAGCTTACAGGGATCCAAAAACATTCAGTACTTC
>TRBV7-2|-|TRBJ2-7|14|-
CASSLVAVAYEQYF
TGTGCCAGCAGCTTAGTAGCCGTAGCCTACGAGCAGTACTTC